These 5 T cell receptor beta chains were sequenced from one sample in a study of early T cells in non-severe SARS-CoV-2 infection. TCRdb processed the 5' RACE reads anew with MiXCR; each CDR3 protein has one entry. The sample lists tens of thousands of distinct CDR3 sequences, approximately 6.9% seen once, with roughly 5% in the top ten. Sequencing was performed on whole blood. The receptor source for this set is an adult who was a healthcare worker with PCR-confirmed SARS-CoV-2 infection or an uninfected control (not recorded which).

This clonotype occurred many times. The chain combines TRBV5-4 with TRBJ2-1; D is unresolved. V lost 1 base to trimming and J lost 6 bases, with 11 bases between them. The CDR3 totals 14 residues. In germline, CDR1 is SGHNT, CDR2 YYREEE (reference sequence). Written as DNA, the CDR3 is TGTGCCAGCAGCTTGAGACCATCAGTCAATGAGCAGTTCTTC. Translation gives CASSLRPSVNEQFF.

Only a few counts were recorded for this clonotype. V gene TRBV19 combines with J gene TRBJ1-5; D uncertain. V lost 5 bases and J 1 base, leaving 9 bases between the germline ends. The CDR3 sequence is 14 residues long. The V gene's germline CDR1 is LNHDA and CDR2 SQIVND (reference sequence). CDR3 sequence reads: CASSPSRSNQPQHF. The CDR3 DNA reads TGTGCCAGTAGTCCCTCACGGAGCAATCAGCCCCAGCATTTT.

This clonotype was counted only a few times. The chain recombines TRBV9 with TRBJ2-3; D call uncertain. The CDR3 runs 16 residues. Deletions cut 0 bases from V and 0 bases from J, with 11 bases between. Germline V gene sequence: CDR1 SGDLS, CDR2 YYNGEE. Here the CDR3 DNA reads TGTGCCAGCAGCGTAGGACTGACCTCTAGCACAGATACGCAGTATTTT. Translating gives CASSVGLTSSTDTQYF.

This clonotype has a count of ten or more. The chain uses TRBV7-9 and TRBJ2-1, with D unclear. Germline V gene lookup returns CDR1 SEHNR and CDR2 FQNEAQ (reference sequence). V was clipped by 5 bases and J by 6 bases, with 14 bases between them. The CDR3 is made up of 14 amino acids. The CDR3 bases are TGTGCCAGCAGCGGAGCCCTTGATCGCAATGAGCAGTTCTTC. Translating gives CASSGALDRNEQFF.

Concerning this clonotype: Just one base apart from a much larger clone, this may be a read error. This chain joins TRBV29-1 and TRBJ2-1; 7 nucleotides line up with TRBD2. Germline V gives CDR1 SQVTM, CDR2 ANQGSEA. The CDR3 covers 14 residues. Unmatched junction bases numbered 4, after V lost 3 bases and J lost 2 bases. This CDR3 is CSVDRGVAYNEQFF. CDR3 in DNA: TGCAGCGTTGATCGGGGGGTGGCCTACAATGAGCAGTTCTTC.